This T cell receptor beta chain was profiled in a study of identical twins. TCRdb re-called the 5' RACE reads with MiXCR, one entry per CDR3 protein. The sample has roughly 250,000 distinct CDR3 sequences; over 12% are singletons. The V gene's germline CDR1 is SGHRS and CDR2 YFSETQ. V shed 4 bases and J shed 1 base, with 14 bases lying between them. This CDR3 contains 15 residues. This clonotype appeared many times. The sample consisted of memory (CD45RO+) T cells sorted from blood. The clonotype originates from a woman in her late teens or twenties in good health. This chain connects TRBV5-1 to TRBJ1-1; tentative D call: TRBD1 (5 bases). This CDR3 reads CASSPQMGENTEAFF. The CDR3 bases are TGCGCCAGCAGCCCTCAAATGGGGGAGAACACTGAAGCTTTCTTT.